These 8 T cell receptor beta chains were all obtained from the same sample, sequenced in a study of T cells after yellow fever vaccination. TCRdb itself ran the 5' RACE reads through MiXCR, one entry per CDR3 protein. The sample carries under 600,000 distinct CDR3 sequences, 21% recorded once. Sample: PBMCs, taken less than 25 days after the first yellow fever vaccination. The receptors come from a man aged 18 to 30 who received the YFV17D yellow fever vaccine.

This sequence joins TRBV21-1 and TRBJ2-7; the table calls TRBD1, which could not be checked here. TRBV21-1 is described as a pseudogene. The CDR3 totals 15 residues. The CDR3 reads CASSTSGTASYEQYV. CDR3 bases: TGTGCCAGCAGCACCTCCGGGACGGCGTCCTACGAGCAGTACGTC.

V and J are TRBV2 and TRBJ2-3, with 8 nucleotides matching TRBD2. The CDR3 has 13 amino acids. Germline V gene lookup returns CDR1 SNHLY and CDR2 FYNNEI. Unmatched junction bases numbered 3, after V lost 6 bases and J lost 4 bases. The CDR3 nucleotides are TGTGCCAGCAGCGCAGCGGGGGCAGATACGCAGTATTTT. This sequence encodes CASSAAGADTQYF.

This clonotype showed up just a few times. This sequence joins TRBV6-2 or TRBV6-3 and TRBJ2-1; unclear D gene. Trimming stripped 1 base from V and 0 bases from J, with 1 base between. The CDR3 sequence is 13 residues long. The germline V gene encodes CDR1 MNHEY and CDR2 SVGEGT. The CDR3 here is CASSYFSYNEQFF. DNA for the CDR3: TGTGCCAGCAGTTACTTCTCCTACAATGAGCAGTTCTTC.

This clonotype has a handful of counts. The chain carries TRBV20-1 and TRBJ2-4; D unclear. This CDR3 is built from 16 residues. V was cut by 1 base and J by 0 bases, with 13 bases left in between. Germline V CDR1 and CDR2: DFQATT, SNEGSKA (reference sequence). CDR3 DNA sequence: TGCAGTGCTAGAGCCTGGATTGAGCTAGCCAAAAACATTCAGTACTTC. It is translated as CSARAWIELAKNIQYF.

The chain combines TRBV12-5 with TRBJ2-1, with 10 bases fitting TRBD1. CDR1 and CDR2 from the germline V gene are LGHNT and FRNRAP. Germline trimming cut 0 bases from V and 6 bases from J; bases unmatched to any gene: 2. CDR3 length: 15 amino acids. The CDR3 loop is CASGLVGQGGNEQFF. In nucleotides, the CDR3 is TGTGCTAGTGGTTTGGTAGGACAGGGGGGCAATGAGCAGTTCTTC.

The J gene is TRBJ2-1, the V gene TRBV7-9; D not resolved. Trimming pared 3 bases from V and 2 bases from J, leaving 11 bases between. The CDR3 is made up of 15 amino acids. The V gene's germline CDR1 is SEHNR and CDR2 FQNEAQ (reference sequence). DNA of the CDR3: TGTGCCAGCAGCTTCCAAAGCGTTACCTACAATGAGCAGTTCTTC. Protein: CASSFQSVTYNEQFF.

The chain couples TRBV7-3 to TRBJ1-6; no firm D call. CDR1 and CDR2 from the germline V gene are SGHTA and FQGTGA. This CDR3 contains 13 residues. Trimming pared 2 bases from V and 4 bases from J, leaving 3 bases between. The CDR3 reads CASSLGYNSPLHF. In DNA form, the CDR3 reads TGTGCCAGCAGCTTAGGGTATAATTCACCCCTCCACTTT. The full variable domain, in which reference TRBV7-3 and TRBJ1-6 provide the parts outside the CDR3, is GAGVSQTPSNKVTEKGKYVELRCDPISGHTALYWYRQSLGQGPEFLIYFQGTGAADDSGLPNDRFFAVRPEGSVSTLKIQRTERGDSAVYLCASSLGYNSPLHFGNGTRLTVT.

This clonotype was recorded a few times. This rearrangement joins TRBV3-1 to TRBJ1-2, with D possibly TRBD1 on 6 matching bases. The CDR3 extends over 15 amino acids. V dropped 3 bases and J dropped 6 bases, with 17 bases sitting between them. The germline V gene has CDR1 LGHDT and CDR2 YNNKEL (reference sequence). CDR3 in DNA: TGTGCCAGCAGCCAGACGACAGGAGATTGGAATGGCTACACCTTC. This gives the protein CASSQTTGDWNGYTF. The whole variable domain, remainder taken from reference TRBV3-1 and TRBJ1-2, is DTAVSQTPKYLVTQMGNDKSIKCEQNLGHDTMYWYKQDSKKFLKIMFSYNNKELIINETVPNRFSPKSPDKAHLNLHINSLELGDSAVYFCASSQTTGDWNGYTFGSGTRLTVV.